The clone carrying this T cell receptor (beta chain) is labeled as medium-sized. Profiling relied on immunoSEQ multiplex PCR, and the TCRdb table lists in-frame clones only, not all of them. The sample has tens of thousands of clones, about 88% seen once; the top ten hold approximately 0.99%. This sample is drawn from a study of OX40 agonist ivuxolimab in advanced cancers. Study-wide background: Patients were dosed with the agonistic anti-OX40 (CD134) antibody ivuxolimab.

V was shortened by 2 bases and J by 9 bases, with 11 bases between the two germline ends. This CDR3 region has 12 residues. Germline CDR1 and CDR2: SQVTM and ANQGSEA. Source: CD4+ or CD8+ T cells sorted from blood, taken in a trial of the OX40 agonist ivuxolimab. The chain carries TRBV29-1 and TRBJ2-1; D perhaps matches TRBD1 (5 bases). The sequence came from an adult with an advanced solid tumor such as melanoma, head and neck, liver or kidney cancer. In nucleotides, the CDR3 is TGCAGCGTTGAAAACACAGGTCCTGAGCAGTTCTTC. Protein sequence: CSVENTGPEQFF.